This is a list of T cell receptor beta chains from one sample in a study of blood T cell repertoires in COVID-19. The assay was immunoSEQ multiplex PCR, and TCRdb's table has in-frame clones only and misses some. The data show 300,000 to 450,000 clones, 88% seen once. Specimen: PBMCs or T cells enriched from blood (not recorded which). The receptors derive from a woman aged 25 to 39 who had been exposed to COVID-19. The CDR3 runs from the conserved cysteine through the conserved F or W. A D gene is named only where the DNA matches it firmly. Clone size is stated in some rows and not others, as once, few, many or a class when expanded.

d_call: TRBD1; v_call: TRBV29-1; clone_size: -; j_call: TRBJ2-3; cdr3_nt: TGCAGCGGAAGACAGGGGGCATACGCAGATACGCAGTATTTT; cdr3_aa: CSGRQGAYADTQYF
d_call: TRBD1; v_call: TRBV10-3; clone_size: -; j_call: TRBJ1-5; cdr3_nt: TGTGCCATCTGCCGGGACAGGGATCAGCCCCAGCATTTT; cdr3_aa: CAICRDRDQPQHF
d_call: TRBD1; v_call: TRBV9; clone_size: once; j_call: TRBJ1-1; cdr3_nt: TGTGCCAGCAGCAAACAGGGGAAAACTGAAGCTTTCTTT; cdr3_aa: CASSKQGKTEAFF
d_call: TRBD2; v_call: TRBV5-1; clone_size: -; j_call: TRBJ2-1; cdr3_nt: TGCGCCAGCAGCTCCCCCTCCGGGACTAGCGGGAGGGCCAACAATGAGCAGTTCTTC; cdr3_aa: CASSSPSGTSGRANNEQFF
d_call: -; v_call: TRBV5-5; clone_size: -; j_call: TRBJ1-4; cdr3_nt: TGTGCCAGCAGCTCATCTCCGAGGGCGTCCGTTGAAAAACTGTTTTTT; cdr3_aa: CASSSSPRASVEKLFF
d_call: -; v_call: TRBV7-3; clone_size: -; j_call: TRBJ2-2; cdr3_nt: TGTGCCAGCCGCCGAACCTTAGACACCGGGGAGCTGTTTTTT; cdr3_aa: CASRRTLDTGELFF
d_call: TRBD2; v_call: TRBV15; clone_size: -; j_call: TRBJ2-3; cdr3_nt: TGTGCCACCAGCAGGACTAGCGGGAGCACAGATACGCAGTATTTT; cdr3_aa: CATSRTSGSTDTQYF
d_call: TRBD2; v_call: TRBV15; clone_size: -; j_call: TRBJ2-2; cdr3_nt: TGTGCCACCAGCAGAGATTTGGGGGGGTCCGGGGAGCTGTTTTTT; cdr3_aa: CATSRDLGGSGELFF
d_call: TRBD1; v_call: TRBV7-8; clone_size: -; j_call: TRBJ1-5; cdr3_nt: TGTGCCAGCAGCTCCCTTAACAGGGGTAGCAATCAGCCCCAGCATTTT; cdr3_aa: CASSSLNRGSNQPQHF
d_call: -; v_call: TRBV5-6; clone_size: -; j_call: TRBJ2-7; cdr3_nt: TGTGCCAGCAGCCGGGGAAACTACGAGCAGTACTTC; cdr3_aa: CASSRGNYEQYF
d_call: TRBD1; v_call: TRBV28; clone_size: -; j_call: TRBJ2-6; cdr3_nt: TGTGCCAGCAGTTCCGGGACAGGGATCCCTGGGGCCAACGTCCTGACTTTC; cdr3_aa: CASSSGTGIPGANVLTF
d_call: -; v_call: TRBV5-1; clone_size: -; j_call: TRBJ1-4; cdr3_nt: TGCGCCAGCAGAAAGACAGCCGCGGTGGATGAAAAACTGTTTTTT; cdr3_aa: CASRKTAAVDEKLFF
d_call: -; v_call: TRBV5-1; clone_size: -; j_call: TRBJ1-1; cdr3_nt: TGCGCCAGCAGCGGAGGAGGTCACACTGAAGCTTTCTTT; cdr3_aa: CASSGGGHTEAFF
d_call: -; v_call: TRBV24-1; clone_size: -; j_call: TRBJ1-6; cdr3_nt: TGTGCCACCAGGGACAGTCATAATTCACCCCTCCACTTT; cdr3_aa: CATRDSHNSPLHF
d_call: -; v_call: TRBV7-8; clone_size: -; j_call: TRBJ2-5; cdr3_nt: TGTGCCAGCAGCTTAGCCGCCACTAGGCAAGAGACCCAGTACTTC; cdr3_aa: CASSLAATRQETQYF
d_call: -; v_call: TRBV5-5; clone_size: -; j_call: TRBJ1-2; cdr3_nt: TGTGCCAGCAGCCCCTTTGGGGAGTCCTATGGCTACACCTTC; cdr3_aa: CASSPFGESYGYTF
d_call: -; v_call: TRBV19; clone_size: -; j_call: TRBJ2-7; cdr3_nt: TGTGCCAGTAGTATAGGACCGGGACTCTCGTCGGGCGAGCAGTACTTC; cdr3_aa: CASSIGPGLSSGEQYF
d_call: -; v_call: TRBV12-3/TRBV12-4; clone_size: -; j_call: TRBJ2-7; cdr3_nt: TGTGCCAGCAGTCCTAGCTCCTACGAGCAGTACTTC; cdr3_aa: CASSPSSYEQYF
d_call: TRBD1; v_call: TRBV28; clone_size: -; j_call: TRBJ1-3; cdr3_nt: TGTGCCAGCAGTGGGGCCCCGGGACAGGCGACCTACGTATCTGGAAACACCATATATTTT; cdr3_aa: CASSGAPGQATYVSGNTIYF
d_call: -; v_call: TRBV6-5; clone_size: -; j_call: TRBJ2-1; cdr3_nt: TGTGCCAGCAGTTACGGGGACACCCCCTATGAGCAGTTCTTC; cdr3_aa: CASSYGDTPYEQFF
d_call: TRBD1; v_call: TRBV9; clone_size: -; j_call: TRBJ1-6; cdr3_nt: TGTGCCAGCAGCGCCCCAGGGGCAGGGGGAGGTTCACCCCTCCACTTT; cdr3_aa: CASSAPGAGGGSPLHF
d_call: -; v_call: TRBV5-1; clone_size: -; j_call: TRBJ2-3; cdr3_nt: TGCGCCAGCAGCTTGGTGCTAGCCGCAGATACGCAGTATTTT; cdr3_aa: CASSLVLAADTQYF
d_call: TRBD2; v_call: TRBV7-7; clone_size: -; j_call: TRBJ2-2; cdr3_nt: TGTGCTAGCAGCCAAAGGGCCGGCGCGGGAGGCGGCACCGGGGAGCTGTTTTTT; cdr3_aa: CASSQRAGAGGGTGELFF
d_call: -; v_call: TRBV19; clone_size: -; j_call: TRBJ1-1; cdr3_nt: TGTGCCAGTAGTACTCAAGGTTTCCGGACACGGAACACTGAAGCTTTCTTT; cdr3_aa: CASSTQGFRTRNTEAFF
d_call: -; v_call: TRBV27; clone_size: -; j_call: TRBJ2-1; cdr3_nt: TGTGCCAGCAGTTTATCCCCATCGGGGAGATTGGGCAATGAGCAGTTCTTC; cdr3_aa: CASSLSPSGRLGNEQFF
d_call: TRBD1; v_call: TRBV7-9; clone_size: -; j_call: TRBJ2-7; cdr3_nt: TGTGCCAGCAGCTTAGACAACCGGGACAGGGGGCGGGAGCAGTACTTC; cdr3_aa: CASSLDNRDRGREQYF
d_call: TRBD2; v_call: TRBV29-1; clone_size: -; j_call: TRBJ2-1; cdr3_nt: TGCAGCGCGCTAGCGGGACTATACAATGAGCAGTTCTTC; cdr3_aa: CSALAGLYNEQFF
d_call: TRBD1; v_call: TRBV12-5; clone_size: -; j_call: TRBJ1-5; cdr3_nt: TGTGCTAGTGGCCCGGGACAGAACAATCAGCCCCAGCATTTT; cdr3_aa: CASGPGQNNQPQHF
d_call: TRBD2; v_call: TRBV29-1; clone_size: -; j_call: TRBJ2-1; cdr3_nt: TGCAGCGTTGAAGTCATGGCGGGAGGGCCGGGTGAGCAGTTCTTC; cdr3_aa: CSVEVMAGGPGEQFF
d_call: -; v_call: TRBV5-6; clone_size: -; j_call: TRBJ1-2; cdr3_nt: TGTGCCAGCAGCCGTTACCAGGTGAAGCGGGGCTACACCTTC; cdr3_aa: CASSRYQVKRGYTF
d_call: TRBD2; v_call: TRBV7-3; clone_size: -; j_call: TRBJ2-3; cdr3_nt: TGTGCCAGCAGCTTAGCCCCGGGGGGCAGCGGGAGAACAGATACGCAGTATTTT; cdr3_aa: CASSLAPGGSGRTDTQYF
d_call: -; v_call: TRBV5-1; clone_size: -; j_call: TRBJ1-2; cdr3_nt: TGCGCCAGCAGCTTGAAAGGCCAGGCCTATGGCTACACCTTC; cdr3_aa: CASSLKGQAYGYTF
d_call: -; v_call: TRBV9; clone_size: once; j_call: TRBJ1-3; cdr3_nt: TGTGCCAGCAGCGGAGGGACAAAGGATGGAAACACCATATATTTT; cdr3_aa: CASSGGTKDGNTIYF
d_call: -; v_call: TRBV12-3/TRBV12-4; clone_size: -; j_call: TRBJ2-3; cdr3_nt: TGTGCCAGCCGATCCGGGGGCACAGATACGCAGTATTTT; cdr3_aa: CASRSGGTDTQYF
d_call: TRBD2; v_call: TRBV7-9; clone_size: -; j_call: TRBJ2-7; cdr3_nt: TGTGCCAGCAGCTATCCCGGGACTAGCGGGAGGGGGTCCCCCTACGAGCAGTACTTC; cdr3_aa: CASSYPGTSGRGSPYEQYF
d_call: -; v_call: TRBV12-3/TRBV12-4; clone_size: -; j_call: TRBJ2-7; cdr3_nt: TGTGCCAGCTCCTGGGACAACTCCTACGAGCAGTACTTC; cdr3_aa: CASSWDNSYEQYF
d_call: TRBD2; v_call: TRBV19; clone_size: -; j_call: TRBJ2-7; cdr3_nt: TGTGCCAGTAGTATAGGGGAGCGGGAGTGGAGCTCCTACGAGCAGTACTTC; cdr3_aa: CASSIGEREWSSYEQYF
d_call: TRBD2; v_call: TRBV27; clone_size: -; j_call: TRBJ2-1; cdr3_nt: TGTGCCAGCAGCTCTCTGCGACTAGCGGGAAACCCCAGCTCCTACAATGAGCAGTTCTTC; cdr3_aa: CASSSLRLAGNPSSYNEQFF
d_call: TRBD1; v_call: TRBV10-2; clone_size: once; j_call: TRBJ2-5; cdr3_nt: TGCGCCAGCAGTGAGACTGGGACAGGGCGGGAGACCCAGTACTTC; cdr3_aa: CASSETGTGRETQYF
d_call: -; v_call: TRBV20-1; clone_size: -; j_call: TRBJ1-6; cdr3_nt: TGCAGTGCTAGGCTCGGGTCACCCCTCCACTTT; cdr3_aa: CSARLGSPLHF
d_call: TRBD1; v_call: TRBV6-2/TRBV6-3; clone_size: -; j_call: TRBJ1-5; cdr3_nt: TGTGCCAGCAGCACTCGGACAGGGGGCGAACAGCCCCAGCATTTT; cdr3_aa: CASSTRTGGEQPQHF
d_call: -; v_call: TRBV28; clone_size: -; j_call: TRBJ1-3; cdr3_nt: TGTGCCAGCAGTTTGTTTGGCAGGGTGAGACCTGGAAACACCATATATTTT; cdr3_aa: CASSLFGRVRPGNTIYF
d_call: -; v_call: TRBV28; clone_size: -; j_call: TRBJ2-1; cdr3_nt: TGTGCCAGCAGTTTTCCCCCGGGTTACAATGAGCAGTTCTTC; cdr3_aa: CASSFPPGYNEQFF
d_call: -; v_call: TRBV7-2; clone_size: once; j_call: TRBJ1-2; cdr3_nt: TGTGCCAGCAGCTCTTCCCACCCAGGGAACTATGGCTACACCTTC; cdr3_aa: CASSSSHPGNYGYTF
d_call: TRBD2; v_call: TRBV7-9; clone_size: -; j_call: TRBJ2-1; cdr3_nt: TGTGCCAGCAGAGAGACTAGCGGGTATTACAATGAGCAGTTCTTC; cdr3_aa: CASRETSGYYNEQFF
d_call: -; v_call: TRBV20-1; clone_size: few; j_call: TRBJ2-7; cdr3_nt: TGCAGTGCTAGAATCACCTACGAGCAGTACTTC; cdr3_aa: CSARITYEQYF